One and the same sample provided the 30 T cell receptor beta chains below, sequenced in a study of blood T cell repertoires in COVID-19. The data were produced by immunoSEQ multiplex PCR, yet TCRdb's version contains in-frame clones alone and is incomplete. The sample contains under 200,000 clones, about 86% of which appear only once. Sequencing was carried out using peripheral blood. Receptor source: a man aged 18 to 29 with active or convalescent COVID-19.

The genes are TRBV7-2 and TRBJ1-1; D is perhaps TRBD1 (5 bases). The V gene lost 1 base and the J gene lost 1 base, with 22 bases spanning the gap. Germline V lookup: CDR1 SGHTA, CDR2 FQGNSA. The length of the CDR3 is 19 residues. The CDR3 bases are TGTGCCAGCAGCTTAGTCATGGTTTTGTACTCAGGGCGGAACACTGAAGCTTTCTTT. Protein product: CASSLVMVLYSGRNTEAFF.

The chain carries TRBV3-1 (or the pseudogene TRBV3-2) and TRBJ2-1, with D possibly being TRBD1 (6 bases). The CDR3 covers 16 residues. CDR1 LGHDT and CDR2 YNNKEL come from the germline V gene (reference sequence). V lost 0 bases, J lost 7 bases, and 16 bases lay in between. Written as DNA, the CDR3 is TGTGCCAGCAGCCAAGAGAGCGACAGGAGTGGTAATGAGCAGTTCTTC. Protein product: CASSQESDRSGNEQFF.

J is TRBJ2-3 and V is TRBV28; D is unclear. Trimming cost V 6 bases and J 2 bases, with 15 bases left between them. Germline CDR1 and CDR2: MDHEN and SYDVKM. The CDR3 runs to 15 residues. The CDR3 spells CASRTSRRTTDTQYF. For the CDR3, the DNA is TGTGCCAGCAGGACCTCGCGGAGAACCACAGATACGCAGTATTTT.

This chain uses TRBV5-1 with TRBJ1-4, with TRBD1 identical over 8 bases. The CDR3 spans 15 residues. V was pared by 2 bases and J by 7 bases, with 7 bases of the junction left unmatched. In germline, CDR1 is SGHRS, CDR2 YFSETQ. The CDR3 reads CASSFKGQGPEKLFF. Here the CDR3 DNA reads TGCGCCAGCAGCTTTAAAGGACAGGGACCTGAAAAACTGTTTTTT. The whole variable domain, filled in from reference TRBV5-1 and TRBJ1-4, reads KAGVTQTPRYLIKTRGQQVTLSCSPISGHRSVSWYQQTPGQGLQFLFEYFSETQRNKGNFPGRFSGRQFSNSRSEMNVSTLELGDSALYLCASSFKGQGPEKLFFGSGTQLSVL.

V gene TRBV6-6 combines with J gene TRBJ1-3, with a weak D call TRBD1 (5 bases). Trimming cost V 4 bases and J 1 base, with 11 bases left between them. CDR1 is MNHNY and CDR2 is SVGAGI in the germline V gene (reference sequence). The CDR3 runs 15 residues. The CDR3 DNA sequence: TGTGCCAGCAGTTCCAGGGTGGATTCTGGAAACACCATATATTTT. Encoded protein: CASSSRVDSGNTIYF.

The CDR3 sequence: CASSVQDYTEAFF. The CDR3 DNA reads TGTGCCAGCAGCGTTCAGGATTACACTGAAGCTTTCTTT. This chain joins TRBV9 and TRBJ1-1; D gene unclear. The CDR3 is made up of 13 amino acids. Germline V gives CDR1 SGDLS, CDR2 YYNGEE. V lost 2 bases, J lost 3 bases, and 8 bases lay in between.

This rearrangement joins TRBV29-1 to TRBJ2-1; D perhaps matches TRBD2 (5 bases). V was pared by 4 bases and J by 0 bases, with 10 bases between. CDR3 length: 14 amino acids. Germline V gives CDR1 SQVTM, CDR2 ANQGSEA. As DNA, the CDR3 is TGCAGCGTTGCCCGGCGGGCCTCCTACAATGAGCAGTTCTTC. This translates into CSVARRASYNEQFF.

The CDR3 reads CASSPDLQGLAGDPYEQYF. In nucleotides, the CDR3 is TGTGCCAGCAGCCCCGACCTCCAGGGACTAGCGGGAGACCCCTACGAGCAGTACTTC. V and J are TRBV7-2 and TRBJ2-7, with TRBD2 identical over 14 bases. Losses at the gene ends were 5 bases for V and 2 bases for J; bases not matched to a gene: 14. Germline V gene lookup returns CDR1 SGHTA and CDR2 FQGNSA. CDR3 length equals 19 residues.

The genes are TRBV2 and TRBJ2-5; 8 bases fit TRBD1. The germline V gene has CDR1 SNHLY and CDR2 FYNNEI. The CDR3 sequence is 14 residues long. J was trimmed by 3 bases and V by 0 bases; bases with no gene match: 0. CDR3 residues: CASSEADREETQYF. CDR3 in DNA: TGTGCCAGCAGTGAAGCGGACAGGGAAGAGACCCAGTACTTC.

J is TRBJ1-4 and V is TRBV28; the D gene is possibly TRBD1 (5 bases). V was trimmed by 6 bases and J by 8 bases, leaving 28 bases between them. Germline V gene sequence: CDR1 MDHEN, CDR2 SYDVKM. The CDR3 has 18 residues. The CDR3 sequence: CASSSIRQGGTVGEKLFF. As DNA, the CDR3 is TGTGCCAGCAGCTCCATCAGGCAGGGAGGCACGGTTGGGGAAAAACTGTTTTTT.

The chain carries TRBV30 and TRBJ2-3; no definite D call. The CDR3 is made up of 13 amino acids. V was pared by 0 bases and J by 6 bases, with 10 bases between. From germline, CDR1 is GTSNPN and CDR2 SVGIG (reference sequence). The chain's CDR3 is CAWSVSPVDTQYF. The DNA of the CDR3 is TGTGCCTGGAGTGTAAGCCCGGTCGATACGCAGTATTTT.

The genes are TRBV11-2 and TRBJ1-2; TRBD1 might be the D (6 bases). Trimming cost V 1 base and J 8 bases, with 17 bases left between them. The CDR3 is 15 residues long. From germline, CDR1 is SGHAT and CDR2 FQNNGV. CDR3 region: CASSLGGQLQGGYTF. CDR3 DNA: TGTGCCAGCAGCTTAGGGGGGCAGCTCCAAGGGGGCTACACCTTC.

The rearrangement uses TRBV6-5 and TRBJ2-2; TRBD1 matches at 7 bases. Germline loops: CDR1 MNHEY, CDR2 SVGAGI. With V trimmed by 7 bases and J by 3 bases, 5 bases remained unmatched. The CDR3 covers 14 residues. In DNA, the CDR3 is TGTGCCAGCAATTATGACAGGGACACCGGGGAGCTGTTTTTT. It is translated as CASNYDRDTGELFF.

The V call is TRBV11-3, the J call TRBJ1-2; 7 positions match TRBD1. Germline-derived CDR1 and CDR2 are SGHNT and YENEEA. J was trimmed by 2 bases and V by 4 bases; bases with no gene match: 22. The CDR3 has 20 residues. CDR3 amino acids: CASSSIDPGQTIDRNYGYTF. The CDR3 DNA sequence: TGTGCCAGCAGCTCAATAGACCCGGGACAGACAATTGATAGGAACTATGGCTACACCTTC.

CDR3 DNA: TGTGCCAGCAGTGCTCTGGGACAGGTGAATAATTCACCCCTCCACTTT. Protein sequence: CASSALGQVNNSPLHF. The chain combines TRBV27 with TRBJ1-6; the match to TRBD1 covers 8 bases. From germline, CDR1 is MNHEY and CDR2 SMNVEV (reference sequence). The CDR3 spans 16 residues. The V gene end was trimmed by 5 bases and the J gene end by 5 bases; junction bases not matched to a gene: 8.

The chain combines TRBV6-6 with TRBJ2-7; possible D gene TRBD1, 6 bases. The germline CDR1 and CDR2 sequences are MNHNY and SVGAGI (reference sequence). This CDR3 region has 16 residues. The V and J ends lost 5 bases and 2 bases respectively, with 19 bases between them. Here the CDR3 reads CASSAPTGQLTYEQYF. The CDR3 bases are TGTGCCAGCAGTGCACCCACCGGACAGTTAACCTACGAGCAGTACTTC.

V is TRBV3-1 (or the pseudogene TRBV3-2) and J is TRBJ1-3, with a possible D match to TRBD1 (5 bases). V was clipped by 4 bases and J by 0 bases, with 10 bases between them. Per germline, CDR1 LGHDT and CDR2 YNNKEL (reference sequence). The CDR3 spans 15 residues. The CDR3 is CASSRTGFSGNTIYF. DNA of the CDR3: TGTGCCAGCAGCCGTACAGGATTCTCTGGAAACACCATATATTTT.

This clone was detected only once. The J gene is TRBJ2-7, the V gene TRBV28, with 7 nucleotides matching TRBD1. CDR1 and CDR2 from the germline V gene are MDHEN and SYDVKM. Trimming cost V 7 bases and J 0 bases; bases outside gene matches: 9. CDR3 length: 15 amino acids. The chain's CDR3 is CASKATGLNSYEQYV. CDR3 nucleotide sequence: TGTGCCAGCAAAGCGACAGGGCTAAACTCCTACGAGCAGTACGTC.

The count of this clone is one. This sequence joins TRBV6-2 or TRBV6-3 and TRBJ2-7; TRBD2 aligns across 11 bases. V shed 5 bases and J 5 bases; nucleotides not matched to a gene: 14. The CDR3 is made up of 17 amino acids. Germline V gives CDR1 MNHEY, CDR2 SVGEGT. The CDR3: CASSQFLAGGPPHEQYF. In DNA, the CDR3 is TGTGCCAGCAGTCAGTTTCTAGCGGGAGGCCCCCCCCACGAGCAGTACTTC.

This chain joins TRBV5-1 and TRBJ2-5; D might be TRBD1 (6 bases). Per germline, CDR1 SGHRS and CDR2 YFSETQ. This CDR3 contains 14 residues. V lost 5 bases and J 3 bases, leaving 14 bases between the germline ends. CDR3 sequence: CASSPGQTEETQYF. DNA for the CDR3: TGCGCCAGCAGTCCCGGACAGACAGAAGAGACCCAGTACTTC.

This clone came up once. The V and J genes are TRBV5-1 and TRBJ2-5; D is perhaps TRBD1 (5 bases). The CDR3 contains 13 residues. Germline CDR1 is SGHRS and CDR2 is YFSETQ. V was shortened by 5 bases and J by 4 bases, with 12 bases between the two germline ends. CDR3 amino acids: CASSRQSTETQYF. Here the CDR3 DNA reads TGCGCCAGCAGTAGACAGTCCACAGAGACCCAGTACTTC.

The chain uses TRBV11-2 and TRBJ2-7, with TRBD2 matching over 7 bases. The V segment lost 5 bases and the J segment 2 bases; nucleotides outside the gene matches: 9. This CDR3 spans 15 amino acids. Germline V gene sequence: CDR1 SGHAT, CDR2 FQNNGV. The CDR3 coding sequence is TGTGCCAGCAGCCCCGACGGACTAGTTGCCTACGAGCAGTACGTC. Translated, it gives CASSPDGLVAYEQYV.

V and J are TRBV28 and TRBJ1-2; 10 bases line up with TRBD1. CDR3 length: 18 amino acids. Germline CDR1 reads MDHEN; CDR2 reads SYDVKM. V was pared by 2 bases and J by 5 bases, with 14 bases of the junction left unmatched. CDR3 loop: CASSLIEPISDRGYGYTF. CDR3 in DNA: TGTGCCAGCAGTTTAATCGAACCCATCTCGGACAGGGGGTATGGCTACACCTTC.

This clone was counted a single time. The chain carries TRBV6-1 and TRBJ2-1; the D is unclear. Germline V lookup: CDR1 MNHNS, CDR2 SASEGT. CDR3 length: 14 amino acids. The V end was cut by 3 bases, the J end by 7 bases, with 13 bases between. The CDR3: CASSDRLKPNEQFF. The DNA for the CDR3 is TGTGCCAGCAGTGATCGACTCAAACCTAATGAGCAGTTCTTC.

CDR3 coding DNA: TGTGCCAGCAGTGACCGCGGTTATGAGCAGTTCTTC. It specifies CASSDRGYEQFF. The V and J genes are TRBV25-1 and TRBJ2-1; D uncertain. The CDR3 is made up of 12 amino acids. Trimming removed 3 bases at V and 8 bases at J, with 8 bases between. Germline-derived CDR1 and CDR2 are MGHDK and SYGVNS.

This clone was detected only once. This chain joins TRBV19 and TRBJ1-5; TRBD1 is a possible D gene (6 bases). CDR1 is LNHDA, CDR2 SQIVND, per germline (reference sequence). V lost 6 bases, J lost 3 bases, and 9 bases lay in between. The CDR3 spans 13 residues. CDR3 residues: CASSWTDNQPQHF. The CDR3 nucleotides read TGTGCCAGTAGCTGGACAGACAATCAGCCCCAGCATTTT. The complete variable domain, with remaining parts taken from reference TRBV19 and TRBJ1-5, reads DGGITQSPKYLFRKEGQNVTLSCEQNLNHDAMYWYRQDPGQGLRLIYYSQIVNDFQKGDIAEGYSVSREKKESFPLTVTSAQKNPTAFYLCASSWTDNQPQHFGDGTRLSIL.

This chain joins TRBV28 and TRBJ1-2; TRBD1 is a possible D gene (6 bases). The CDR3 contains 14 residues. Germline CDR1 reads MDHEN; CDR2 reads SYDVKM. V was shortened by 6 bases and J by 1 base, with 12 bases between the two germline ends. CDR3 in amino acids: CASRYKGDNYGYTF. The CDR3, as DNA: TGTGCCAGCAGATATAAGGGGGATAACTATGGCTACACCTTC.

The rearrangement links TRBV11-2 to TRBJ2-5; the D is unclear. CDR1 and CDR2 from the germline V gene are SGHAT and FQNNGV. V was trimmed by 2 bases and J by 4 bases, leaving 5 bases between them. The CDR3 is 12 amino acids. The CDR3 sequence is CASSLLGETQYF. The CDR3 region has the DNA TGTGCCAGCAGCTTACTCGGAGAGACCCAGTACTTC. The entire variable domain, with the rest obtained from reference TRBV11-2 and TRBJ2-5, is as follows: EAGVAQSPRYKIIEKRQSVAFWCNPISGHATLYWYQQILGQGPKLLIQFQNNGVVDDSQLPKDRFSAERLKGVDSTLKIQPAKLEDSAVYLCASSLLGETQYFGPGTRLLVL.

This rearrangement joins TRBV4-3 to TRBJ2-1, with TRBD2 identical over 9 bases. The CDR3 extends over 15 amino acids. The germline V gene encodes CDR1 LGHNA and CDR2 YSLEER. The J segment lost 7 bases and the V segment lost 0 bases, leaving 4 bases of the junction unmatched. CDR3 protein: CASSQDLAGTNEQFF. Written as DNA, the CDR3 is TGCGCCAGCAGCCAAGATCTAGCGGGAACGAATGAGCAGTTCTTC.

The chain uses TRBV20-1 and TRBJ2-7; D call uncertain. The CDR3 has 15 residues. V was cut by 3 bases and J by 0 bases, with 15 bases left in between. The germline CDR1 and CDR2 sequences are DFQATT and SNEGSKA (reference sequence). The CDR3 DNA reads TGCAGTGCTAGTCTCGGCGGCCCCAGCTCCTACGAGCAGTACTTC. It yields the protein CSASLGGPSSYEQYF.